This T cell receptor beta chain was sequenced in a study of lymphopenia after photon versus proton radiotherapy. The assay was immunoSEQ multiplex PCR, and TCRdb's table has in-frame clones only and misses some. The data contain 30,000 or so clones, approximately 87% of them seen just once; the ten biggest clones take up roughly 50%. Trimming took 3 bases from V and 5 from J, leaving 17 bases between them. The CDR3 is made up of 15 amino acids. CDR1 and CDR2 from the germline V gene are SGHRS and YFSETQ. The specimen comprised peripheral blood, sampled from a patient treated with proton-based radiotherapy. The sequence derives from a woman aged 55-69 years with cholangiocarcinoma. Some clones in this sample may be carry-over from other donors' samples. The genes are TRBV5-1 and TRBJ1-1; D gene ambiguous. CDR3 in amino acids: CASSSQGTGETEAFF. The CDR3, as DNA: TGCGCCAGCAGCTCACAAGGAACCGGGGAGACTGAAGCTTTCTTT. Full variable domain (missing parts from reference TRBV5-1 and TRBJ1-1): KAGVTQTPRYLIKTRGQQVTLSCSPISGHRSVSWYQQTPGQGLQFLFEYFSETQRNKGNFPGRFSGRQFSNSRSEMNVSTLELGDSALYLCASSSQGTGETEAFFGQGTRLTVV.